This T cell receptor beta chain was obtained from a study of T cell responses to AZD1222 COVID-19 vaccine. Study-wide results and caveats: Clonal diversity was possibly underestimated; the donors were predominantly white British and more often female. Nearly half of the spike-specific TCRs reportedly recognize variant regions that carry no mutations. In all cases, repertoires were sampled only after the peak T cell response.

TCRdb keeps only in-frame clones here, not all; method: immunoSEQ multiplex PCR. The sample lists 83,000 or so clones; roughly 83% were seen once. Details on this clone: Its antigen is currently unknown.

This CDR3 region has 16 residues. Trimming at V came to 9 bases and at J to 9 bases, leaving 21 bases not matched to a gene. Looked up from germline, CDR1 is KGHDR and CDR2 is SFDVKD. The genes are TRBV24-1 and TRBJ2-5, with 7 bases matching TRBD2. The sequence came from an adult in good health. The sample was peripheral blood, taken on day 0 of AZD1222 vaccination. The CDR3 protein is CATGGVKLFPHGAQYF. As DNA, the CDR3 is TGTGCCACCGGGGGGGTCAAGTTATTTCCCCATGGGGCCCAGTACTTC.